One and the same sample provided the 27 T cell receptor beta chains below, sequenced in a study of shared clonotypes between healthy human individuals. Profiling relied on immunoSEQ multiplex PCR, and the TCRdb table lists in-frame clones only, not all of them. This table has 2 million to 2.5 million clones, under 97% appearing once. Sequencing was done on a sample of naive CD4+ T cells sorted from blood. Subset in this sample: CD45RA+ positively selected. Source of these receptors: a man between 18 and 35 years old in good health.

This chain connects TRBV7-2 to TRBJ2-3; 8 bases are shared with TRBD1. The germline V gene encodes CDR1 SGHTA and CDR2 FQGNSA. This CDR3 has 16 residues. Trimming took 5 bases from V and 5 from J; bases not matched to a gene: 12. In DNA, the CDR3 is TGTGCCAGCAGCCGTAGACCAGCACAGGGGGGAGATACGCAGTATTTT. This encodes CASSRRPAQGGDTQYF.

The V call is TRBV28, the J call TRBJ2-7; maybe TRBD2 (6 bases). Germline CDR1 and CDR2: MDHEN and SYDVKM. The V end was cut by 6 bases, the J end by 2 bases, with 8 bases between. The CDR3 is 12 residues long. The CDR3 loop is CASREGTYEQYF. CDR3 nucleotide sequence: TGTGCCAGCAGGGAGGGAACCTACGAGCAGTACTTC.

V is TRBV6-1 and J is TRBJ2-7, with 12 bases matching TRBD1. CDR1 is MNHNS, CDR2 SASEGT, per germline. V shed 6 bases and J 10 bases; nucleotides not matched to a gene: 7. CDR3 length: 13 amino acids. This chain's CDR3 is CASSPGQGALQYF. CDR3 sequence (DNA): TGTGCCAGCAGCCCGGGACAGGGGGCTCTTCAGTACTTC.

This rearrangement joins TRBV5-1 to TRBJ1-1; 7 bases map to TRBD1. This CDR3 contains 16 residues. V was pared by 0 bases and J by 1 base, with 6 bases of the junction left unmatched. Looked up from germline, CDR1 is SGHRS and CDR2 is YFSETQ. CDR3 DNA sequence: TGCGCCAGCAGCTTGGGTACAGGGGTCACGAACACTGAAGCTTTCTTT. It specifies CASSLGTGVTNTEAFF.

The chain combines TRBV19 with TRBJ2-7; no reliable D call. CDR1 is LNHDA, CDR2 SQIVND, per germline (reference sequence). V was clipped by 3 bases and J by 5 bases, with 5 bases between them. The CDR3 has 11 amino acids. CDR3 sequence reads: CASSMANEQYF. In DNA form, the CDR3 reads TGTGCCAGTAGTATGGCTAACGAGCAGTACTTC.

This chain connects TRBV7-9 to TRBJ2-7; 9 bases map to TRBD1. Germline loops: CDR1 SEHNR, CDR2 FQNEAQ (reference sequence). Losses at the gene ends were 1 base for V and 0 bases for J; bases not matched to a gene: 4. The CDR3 runs to 16 residues. CDR3: CASSLDDRGYSYEQYF. CDR3 sequence (DNA): TGTGCCAGCAGCTTAGATGACAGGGGGTACTCCTACGAGCAGTACTTC.

This clone was recorded a few times. Other DNA variants within this sample encode the same CDR3. V usage is TRBV23-1 and J usage is TRBJ1-5; TRBD1 might be the D (6 bases). TRBV23-1 is annotated as an ORF whose role is uncertain. The CDR3 is 15 residues long. Deletions cut 4 bases from V and 4 bases from J, with 14 bases between. The CDR3 DNA is TGCGCCAGCAGTCCTCGCAGGGGCGGAAATCAGCCCCAGCATTTT. Translated, it gives CASSPRRGGNQPQHF.

The rearrangement uses TRBV6-5 and TRBJ2-2, with D possibly being TRBD1 (5 bases). Trimming shortened V by 6 bases and J by 0 bases, and 8 bases separated the two germline ends. CDR1 MNHEY and CDR2 SVGAGI come from the germline V gene. This CDR3 region has 14 residues. CDR3 nucleotide sequence: TGTGCCAGCAGCCAGACAGCGAACACCGGGGAGCTGTTTTTT. It encodes CASSQTANTGELFF.

The V call is TRBV2, the J call TRBJ2-3; D possibly corresponds to TRBD2 (7 bases). The CDR3 runs 15 residues. The V end lost 6 bases, the J end lost 4 bases, and 17 bases lay between the germline ends. Germline CDR1 SNHLY, CDR2 FYNNEI. CDR3 sequence (DNA): TGTGCCAGCAGCCCCAGAGGGGGGGGGTCAGATACGCAGTATTTT. It yields the protein CASSPRGGGSDTQYF. Complete variable domain (other parts from reference TRBV2 and TRBJ2-3): EPEVTQTPSHQVTQMGQEVILRCVPISNHLYFYWYRQILGQKVEFLVSFYNNEISEKSEIFDDQFSVERPDGSNFTLKIRSTKLEDSAMYFCASSPRGGGSDTQYFGPGTRLTVL.

The chain recombines TRBV7-2 with TRBJ2-2; no definite D call. The germline CDR1 and CDR2 sequences are SGHTA and FQGNSA. The V end was cut by 2 bases, the J end by 0 bases, with 4 bases between. The CDR3 has 14 residues. The CDR3 is CASSLSPNTGELFF. CDR3 coding DNA: TGTGCCAGCAGCTTATCCCCGAACACCGGGGAGCTGTTTTTT.

The chain couples TRBV18 to TRBJ2-7, with D possibly TRBD2 on 6 matching bases. V was trimmed by 1 base and J by 0 bases, leaving 7 bases between them. Germline loops: CDR1 KGHSH, CDR2 LQKENI. The CDR3 length is 14 residues. DNA of the CDR3: TGTGCCAGCTCACCACTAGCGGCCTCCTACGAGCAGTACTTC. It yields the protein CASSPLAASYEQYF. The full variable domain, rest sourced from reference TRBV18 and TRBJ2-7, is NAGVMQNPRHLVRRRGQEARLRCSPMKGHSHVYWYRQLPEEGLKFMVYLQKENIIDESGMPKERFSAEFPKEGPSILRIQQVVRGDSAAYFCASSPLAASYEQYFGPGTRLTVT.

The V gene is TRBV9, the J gene TRBJ1-1; possibly TRBD1 for D (5 bases). Trimming pared 0 bases from V and 0 bases from J, leaving 9 bases between. The CDR3 has 15 residues. Germline V lookup: CDR1 SGDLS, CDR2 YYNGEE. In DNA form, the CDR3 reads TGTGCCAGCAGCGTAGAGGCAGGGATGAACACTGAAGCTTTCTTT. It specifies CASSVEAGMNTEAFF.

As for this clone: The same CDR3 also results from other DNA sequences found in this sample. The J gene is TRBJ2-2, the V gene TRBV19; the D is unclear. The CDR3 runs 12 residues. Trimming pared 2 bases from V and 6 bases from J, leaving 4 bases between. Germline values: CDR1 LNHDA, CDR2 SQIVND (reference sequence). The CDR3 protein is CASSIKAGELFF. For the CDR3, the DNA is TGTGCCAGTAGTATAAAGGCCGGGGAGCTGTTTTTT. The full variable domain, its missing parts supplied by reference TRBV19 and TRBJ2-2, is DGGITQSPKYLFRKEGQNVTLSCEQNLNHDAMYWYRQDPGQGLRLIYYSQIVNDFQKGDIAEGYSVSREKKESFPLTVTSAQKNPTAFYLCASSIKAGELFFGEGSRLTVL.

The J gene is TRBJ1-2, the V gene TRBV6-5; D remains unclear. The CDR3 is 14 amino acids. V was trimmed by 0 bases and J by 4 bases, leaving 9 bases between them. Germline lookup yields CDR1 MNHEY and CDR2 SVGAGI. CDR3 loop: CASSYSGFGYGYTF. CDR3 nucleotides: TGTGCCAGCAGTTACTCAGGGTTTGGCTATGGCTACACCTTC.

The chain joins TRBV14 to TRBJ2-7, with D possibly matching TRBD2 (5 bases). The V gene lost 0 bases and the J gene lost 0 bases, with 9 bases spanning the gap. Germline values: CDR1 SGHDN, CDR2 FVKESK. The CDR3 consists of 15 residues. The CDR3: CASSQDKAGSYEQYF. The CDR3 region has the DNA TGTGCCAGCAGCCAAGATAAGGCGGGCTCCTACGAGCAGTACTTC.

The chain is built from TRBV2 and TRBJ1-6; 10 bases map to TRBD1. The CDR3 loop spans 17 amino acids. Germline assignment: CDR1 SNHLY and CDR2 FYNNEI. J gave up 5 bases and V 6 bases, and 10 bases lay outside the gene matches. The CDR3 sequence: CASRVLIGQGDNSPLHF. The CDR3 DNA follows: TGTGCCAGCAGGGTCTTGATTGGACAGGGGGATAATTCACCCCTCCACTTT.

The chain couples TRBV5-4 to TRBJ2-5; D perhaps matches TRBD1 (5 bases). The CDR3 extends over 12 amino acids. Between the trimmed V and J ends, which lost 5 bases and 7 bases, there was a span of 12 bases. Germline V gene lookup returns CDR1 SGHNT and CDR2 YYREEE (reference sequence). CDR3: CASSPQGGTQYF. The CDR3 DNA is TGTGCCAGCAGTCCCCAGGGCGGGACCCAGTACTTC. Using reference TRBV5-4 and TRBJ2-5 for the parts outside the CDR3, the full variable domain is ETGVTQSPTHLIKTRGQQVTLRCSSQSGHNTVSWYQQALGQGPQFIFQYYREEENGRGNFPPRFSGLQFPNYSSELNVNALELDDSALYLCASSPQGGTQYFGPGTRLLVL.

CDR3 DNA: TGTGCCAGCAGCCGAAGCCGACTAGCGGGCACAGATACGCAGTATTTT. Protein product: CASSRSRLAGTDTQYF. The chain uses TRBV13 and TRBJ2-3; 9 bases fit TRBD2. Germline values: CDR1 PRHDT, CDR2 FYEKMQ (reference sequence). The CDR3 extends over 16 amino acids. V trimming: 5 bases; J trimming: 1 base; junction bases outside the gene matches: 7.

A word on this clone: Other DNA sequences from this sample encode an identical CDR3 as well. The genes are TRBV30 and TRBJ2-5; D unresolved. This CDR3 spans 10 amino acids. Germline CDR1 is GTSNPN and CDR2 is SVGIG (reference sequence). Trimming pared 3 bases from V and 4 bases from J, leaving 3 bases between. The CDR3 nucleotides are TGTGCCTGGAGCGTAGAGACCCAGTACTTC. This encodes CAWSVETQYF.

To note about this clone: The identical CDR3 is also encoded by other nucleotide sequences in the sample. This chain links TRBV6-5 with TRBJ2-7; D gene uncertain. CDR1 MNHEY and CDR2 SVGAGI come from the germline V gene. This CDR3 has 13 residues. The ends were cut back, 2 bases at V and 7 bases at J, with 12 bases in the middle. The CDR3 spells CASSYDGLGEQYF. The CDR3 DNA follows: TGTGCCAGCAGTTACGACGGTTTGGGAGAGCAGTACTTC.

The gene calls are TRBV28 and TRBJ1-5; 8 bases match TRBD1. Germline trimming cut 11 bases from V and 2 bases from J; bases unmatched to any gene: 14. In germline, CDR1 is MDHEN, CDR2 SYDVKM. The CDR3 contains 16 residues. The chain's CDR3 is CAGGQASTGGNQPQHF. The CDR3 region has the DNA TGTGCCGGGGGACAGGCGAGTACAGGGGGCAATCAGCCCCAGCATTTT.

This clone was detected only once. Within the sample, other DNA sequences also encode this same CDR3. The chain is built from TRBV5-1 and TRBJ1-6, with 7 bases identical to TRBD1. The CDR3 length is 15 residues. Trimming took 4 bases from V and 7 from J; bases not matched to a gene: 8. The V gene's germline CDR1 is SGHRS and CDR2 YFSETQ. The DNA of the CDR3 is TGCGCCAGCAGCACCCGGGACAGTTCGAATTCACCCCTCCACTTT. Protein sequence: CASSTRDSSNSPLHF.

This sequence joins TRBV19 and TRBJ1-1; 12 bases map to TRBD1. Trimming at V came to 5 bases and at J to 7 bases, leaving 5 bases not matched to a gene. The CDR3 spans 14 residues. Germline V gene data show CDR1 as LNHDA and CDR2 as SQIVND (reference sequence). In nucleotides, the CDR3 is TGTGCCAGTAGTTTGGGGACAGGGGGCCTTGAAGCTTTCTTT. Its protein is CASSLGTGGLEAFF.

This chain uses TRBV7-9 with TRBJ1-3, with D unresolved. Per germline, CDR1 SEHNR and CDR2 FQNEAQ (reference sequence). The ends were cut back, 0 bases at V and 0 bases at J, with 9 bases in the middle. The CDR3 is 16 amino acids. The CDR3 nucleotides read TGTGCCAGCAGCTTAGCGTTGGGGTCCTCTGGAAACACCATATATTTT. It encodes CASSLALGSSGNTIYF.

V usage is TRBV27 and J usage is TRBJ1-2; D not resolved. V was cut by 6 bases and J by 3 bases, with 20 bases left in between. Per the germline V gene, CDR1 is MNHEY and CDR2 is SMNVEV (reference sequence). The CDR3 extends over 16 amino acids. CDR3 sequence: CASSPRWAPGDYGYTF. The CDR3 region has the DNA TGTGCCAGCAGCCCCCGTTGGGCCCCTGGAGACTATGGCTACACCTTC.

The V and J genes are TRBV28 and TRBJ2-5; 11 nucleotides align to TRBD2. Germline lookup yields CDR1 MDHEN and CDR2 SYDVKM. The CDR3 extends over 18 amino acids. V gave up 6 bases and J gave up 1 base; unmatched junction bases: 13. DNA of the CDR3: TGTGCCAGCAGAAAAACGGGACTAGCGGCGTTTCTCCAAGAGACCCAGTACTTC. This encodes CASRKTGLAAFLQETQYF.

J is TRBJ1-1 and V is TRBV6-5, with 8 positions matching TRBD1. J was trimmed by 4 bases and V by 5 bases; bases with no gene match: 3. Per the germline V gene, CDR1 is MNHEY and CDR2 is SVGAGI. The CDR3 runs 13 residues. Here the CDR3 reads CASSRDRGTEAFF. In nucleotides, the CDR3 is TGTGCCAGCAGTCGCGACAGGGGCACTGAAGCTTTCTTT.